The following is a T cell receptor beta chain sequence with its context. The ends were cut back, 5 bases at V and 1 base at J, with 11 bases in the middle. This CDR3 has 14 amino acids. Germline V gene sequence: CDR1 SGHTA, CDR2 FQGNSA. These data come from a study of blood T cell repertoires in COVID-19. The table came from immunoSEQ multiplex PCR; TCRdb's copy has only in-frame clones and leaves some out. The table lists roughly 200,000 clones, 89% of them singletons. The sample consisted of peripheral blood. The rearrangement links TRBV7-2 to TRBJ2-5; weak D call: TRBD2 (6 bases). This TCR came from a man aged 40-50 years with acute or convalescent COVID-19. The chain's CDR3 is CASSPPGGQETQYF. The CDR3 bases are TGTGCCAGCAGCCCACCCGGGGGCCAAGAGACCCAGTACTTC. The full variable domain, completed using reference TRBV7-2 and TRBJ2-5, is GAGVSQSPSNKVTEKGKDVELRCDPISGHTALYWYRQSLGQGLEFLIYFQGNSAPDKSGLPSDRFSAERTGGSVSTLTIQRTQQEDSAVYLCASSPPGGQETQYFGPGTRLLVL.